These 19 T cell receptor beta chains were all obtained from the same sample, sequenced in a study of blood T cell repertoires in COVID-19. The protocol was immunoSEQ multiplex PCR, while the TCRdb copy is restricted to in-frame clones and leaves out a portion. The table lists about 350,000 clones, about 88% of them singletons. The specimen sequenced was PBMCs or T cells enriched from blood (not recorded which). These receptors all stem from a woman aged 30 to 39 who had recovered from COVID-19.

This clone has a handful of counts. The rearrangement links TRBV18 to TRBJ1-5, with D hard to call. The germline V gene encodes CDR1 KGHSH and CDR2 LQKENI. CDR3 length: 15 amino acids. Between the trimmed V and J ends, which lost 2 bases and 2 bases, there was a span of 10 bases. CDR3 bases: TGTGCCAGCTCACCATCTGAGGGTGGCAATCAGCCCCAGCATTTT. Its protein product is CASSPSEGGNQPQHF. Using reference TRBV18 and TRBJ1-5 for the parts outside the CDR3, the full variable domain is NAGVMQNPRHLVRRRGQEARLRCSPMKGHSHVYWYRQLPEEGLKFMVYLQKENIIDESGMPKERFSAEFPKEGPSILRIQQVVRGDSAAYFCASSPSEGGNQPQHFGDGTRLSIL.

The gene calls are TRBV29-1 and TRBJ2-7; possibly TRBD2 for D (6 bases). Between the trimmed V and J ends, which lost 4 bases and 6 bases, there was a span of 10 bases. This CDR3 is built from 11 residues. Germline CDR1 SQVTM, CDR2 ANQGSEA. The CDR3 loop is CSVVLALEQYF. CDR3 DNA: TGCAGCGTTGTGCTAGCGCTCGAGCAGTACTTC.

This chain links TRBV9 with TRBJ1-1; the D is unclear. Trimming took 0 bases from V and 1 from J, leaving 10 bases between them. The length of the CDR3 is 15 residues. Germline V gene data show CDR1 as SGDLS and CDR2 as YYNGEE. The CDR3 protein is CASSVGGYGNTEAFF. The CDR3 coding sequence is TGTGCCAGCAGCGTAGGAGGGTATGGGAACACTGAAGCTTTCTTT.

The gene calls are TRBV29-1 and TRBJ1-1; a possible D gene is TRBD1 (6 bases). CDR3 length equals 13 residues. Between the trimmed V and J ends, which lost 6 bases and 3 bases, there was a span of 14 bases. The germline CDR1 and CDR2 sequences are SQVTM and ANQGSEA. This CDR3 is CSVAYRDDTEAFF. Here the CDR3 DNA reads TGCAGCGTAGCCTACAGGGACGACACTGAAGCTTTCTTT. Supplemented by reference TRBV29-1 and TRBJ1-1, the full variable domain reads SAVISQKPSRDICQRGTSLTIQCQVDSQVTMMFWYRQQPGQSLTLIATANQGSEATYESGFVIDKFPISRPNLTFSTLTVSNMSPEDSSIYLCSVAYRDDTEAFFGQGTRLTVV.

The CDR3 DNA sequence: TGTGCCAGCAGCCCCCGGGGGAACGGAAACGAGCAGTACTTC. This encodes CASSPRGNGNEQYF. The rearrangement uses TRBV3-1 (or the pseudogene TRBV3-2) and TRBJ2-7; D is possibly TRBD2 (6 bases). The CDR3 runs 14 residues. Per germline, CDR1 LGHDT and CDR2 YNNKEL (reference sequence). The V and J ends lost 4 bases and 5 bases respectively, with 15 bases between them.

The V call is TRBV5-6, the J call TRBJ1-4, with TRBD1 as a possible D gene (6 bases). The CDR3 is 16 amino acids. Germline lookup yields CDR1 SGHDT and CDR2 YYEEEE. Trimming removed 3 bases at V and 8 bases at J, with 20 bases between. The CDR3 nucleotides read TGTGCCAGCAGCTCCCGAGGGGGGGTAGAATGGGAAAAACTGTTTTTT. Translated, it gives CASSSRGGVEWEKLFF. The entire variable domain, with the rest obtained from reference TRBV5-6 and TRBJ1-4, is as follows: DAGVTQSPTHLIKTRGQQVTLRCSPKSGHDTVSWYQQALGQGPQFIFQYYEEEERQRGNFPDRFSGHQFPNYSSELNVNALLLGDSALYLCASSSRGGVEWEKLFFGSGTQLSVL.

This clone showed up just a few times. J is TRBJ2-1 and V is TRBV24-1, with a possible D match to TRBD2 (6 bases). From germline, CDR1 is KGHDR and CDR2 SFDVKD. CDR3 size: 15 residues. V was clipped by 6 bases and J by 8 bases, with 19 bases between them. The CDR3, as DNA: TGTGCCACCAGTCTTGCGGGGCGTCCCTCGGATGAGCAGTTCTTC. As protein: CATSLAGRPSDEQFF.

CDR3 protein: CACKFQANEKLFF. Written as DNA, the CDR3 is TGTGCCTGTAAGTTTCAGGCTAATGAAAAACTGTTTTTT. This chain uses TRBV30 with TRBJ1-4; D not resolved. The CDR3 extends over 13 amino acids. Germline V gene lookup returns CDR1 GTSNPN and CDR2 SVGIG (reference sequence). The V and J ends lost 6 bases and 3 bases respectively, with 11 bases between them.

The chain carries TRBV4-2 and TRBJ2-7, with a possible D match to TRBD2 (5 bases). With 3 bases removed from V and 2 bases from J, the gap between germline ends came to 14 bases. This CDR3 is 15 amino acids long. Germline-derived CDR1 and CDR2 are LGHNA and YNFKEQ. CDR3 nucleotides: TGTGCCAGCAGCCATTCCGGGGATAACACCTACGAGCAGTACTTC. Its protein product is CASSHSGDNTYEQYF.

V usage is TRBV3-1 (or the pseudogene TRBV3-2) and J usage is TRBJ1-2; a possible D gene is TRBD1 (5 bases). Germline CDR1 and CDR2: LGHDT and YNNKEL (reference sequence). Between the trimmed V and J ends, which lost 1 base and 7 bases, there was a span of 10 bases. The CDR3 consists of 13 residues. For the CDR3, the DNA is TGTGCCAGCAGCCAAGCCAGGGTAGGTGGCTACACCTTC. It codes for CASSQARVGGYTF.

In this sample, this clone turned up once. This sequence joins TRBV2 and TRBJ2-7; D is possibly TRBD1 (6 bases). The V end lost 3 bases, the J end lost 6 bases, and 24 bases lay between the germline ends. CDR1 is SNHLY, CDR2 FYNNEI, per germline. This CDR3 region has 17 residues. CDR3 region: CASSDNTGYREVSEQYF. The CDR3 nucleotides read TGTGCCAGCAGTGATAATACAGGATACAGGGAAGTCAGCGAGCAGTACTTC.

This sequence joins TRBV16 and TRBJ1-6; 8 positions match TRBD1. Germline V gives CDR1 KGHSY, CDR2 FQNENV. Germline trimming cut 4 bases from V and 10 bases from J; bases unmatched to any gene: 12. CDR3 length equals 16 residues. The chain's CDR3 is CASSPTGTGGYSPLHF. The CDR3 DNA reads as TGTGCCAGCAGCCCTACCGGGACAGGAGGTTACTCACCCCTCCACTTT.

This rearrangement joins TRBV5-6 to TRBJ2-7, with a possible D match to TRBD1 (6 bases). The length of the CDR3 is 15 residues. Looked up from germline, CDR1 is SGHDT and CDR2 is YYEEEE. V gave up 1 base and J gave up 5 bases, with 16 bases separating them. CDR3 loop: CASSLLSGVGDEQYF. The CDR3 DNA sequence: TGTGCCAGCAGCTTGCTGTCAGGGGTAGGGGACGAGCAGTACTTC.

The chain carries TRBV30 and TRBJ1-1; the D is unclear. This CDR3 is built from 12 residues. Germline V CDR1 and CDR2: GTSNPN, SVGIG (reference sequence). As DNA, the CDR3 is TGTGCGAGTGGGAGATTGAACACTGAAGCTTTCTTT. Translated, it gives CASGRLNTEAFF.

The chain links TRBV19 to TRBJ2-1, with 8 bases that match TRBD1. Germline CDR1 LNHDA, CDR2 SQIVND (reference sequence). This CDR3 is built from 18 residues. Trimming cost V 6 bases and J 0 bases; bases outside gene matches: 13. Here the CDR3 reads CASSHTGQGISSYNEQFF. CDR3 sequence (DNA): TGTGCCAGTAGCCATACCGGACAGGGCATAAGCTCCTACAATGAGCAGTTCTTC.

V usage is TRBV28 and J usage is TRBJ1-5, with D possibly matching TRBD1 (6 bases). From germline, CDR1 is MDHEN and CDR2 SYDVKM. This CDR3 is 14 amino acids long. The V and J ends lost 10 bases and 3 bases respectively, with 16 bases between them. The CDR3 region is CANAGGGLNQPQHF. The CDR3 nucleotides are TGTGCCAACGCCGGGGGGGGCCTCAATCAGCCCCAGCATTTT. The full variable domain, rest sourced from reference TRBV28 and TRBJ1-5, is DVKVTQSSRYLVKRTGEKVFLECVQDMDHENMFWYRQDPGLGLRLIYFSYDVKMKEKGDIPEGYSVSREKKERFSLILESASTNQTSMYLCANAGGGLNQPQHFGDGTRLSIL.

The chain recombines TRBV2 with TRBJ2-3; 7 positions match TRBD1. Germline CDR1 SNHLY, CDR2 FYNNEI. This CDR3 spans 14 amino acids. The J segment lost 5 bases and the V segment lost 6 bases, leaving 8 bases of the junction unmatched. The CDR3 sequence: CASSRDSTIDTQYF. CDR3 DNA: TGTGCCAGCAGCCGGGACAGTACCATAGATACGCAGTATTTT. Full variable domain (rest looked up from reference TRBV2 and TRBJ2-3): EPEVTQTPSHQVTQMGQEVILRCVPISNHLYFYWYRQILGQKVEFLVSFYNNEISEKSEIFDDQFSVERPDGSNFTLKIRSTKLEDSAMYFCASSRDSTIDTQYFGPGTRLTVL.

This clone was counted a single time. The rearrangement joins TRBV6-5 to TRBJ1-1, with D maybe TRBD1 (6 bases). Germline V lookup: CDR1 MNHEY, CDR2 SVGAGI. V was shortened by 7 bases and J by 0 bases, with 15 bases between the two germline ends. The CDR3 runs to 15 residues. The CDR3 here is CASNPGHFMNTEAFF. CDR3 coding DNA: TGTGCCAGCAACCCGGGACATTTTATGAACACTGAAGCTTTCTTT.

This rearrangement joins TRBV19 to TRBJ2-7; TRBD2 matches 10 bases. Trimming took 2 bases from V and 2 from J; bases not matched to a gene: 0. From germline, CDR1 is LNHDA and CDR2 SQIVND (reference sequence). CDR3 length: 14 amino acids. The DNA of the CDR3 is TGTGCCAGTAGTATACTAGCGGGGGCCTACGAGCAGTACTTC. Protein: CASSILAGAYEQYF. Full variable domain (remainder filled in from reference TRBV19 and TRBJ2-7): DGGITQSPKYLFRKEGQNVTLSCEQNLNHDAMYWYRQDPGQGLRLIYYSQIVNDFQKGDIAEGYSVSREKKESFPLTVTSAQKNPTAFYLCASSILAGAYEQYFGPGTRLTVT.